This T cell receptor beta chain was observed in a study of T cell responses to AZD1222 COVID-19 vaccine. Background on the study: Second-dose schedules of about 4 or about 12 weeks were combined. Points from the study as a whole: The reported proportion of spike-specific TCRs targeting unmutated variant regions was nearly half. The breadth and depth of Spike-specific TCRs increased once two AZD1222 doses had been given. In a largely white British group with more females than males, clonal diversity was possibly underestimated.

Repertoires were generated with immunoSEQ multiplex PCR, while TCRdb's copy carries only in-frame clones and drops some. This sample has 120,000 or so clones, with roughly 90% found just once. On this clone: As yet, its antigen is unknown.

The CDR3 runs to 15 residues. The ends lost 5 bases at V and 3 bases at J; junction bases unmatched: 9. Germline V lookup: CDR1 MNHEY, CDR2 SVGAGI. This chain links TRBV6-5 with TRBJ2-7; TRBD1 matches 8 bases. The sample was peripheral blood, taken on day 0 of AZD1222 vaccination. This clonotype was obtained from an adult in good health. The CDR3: CASSPQGAGFYEQYF. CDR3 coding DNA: TGTGCCAGCAGTCCCCAGGGGGCCGGCTTCTACGAGCAGTACTTC.